This T cell receptor beta chain comes out of a study of blood T cell repertoires in COVID-19. Study-level information: Nucleic acid was either cDNA or gDNA, and it came from T cells, B-cell-depleted T cells, or PBMCs.

The data were produced by immunoSEQ multiplex PCR, yet TCRdb's version contains in-frame clones alone and is incomplete. The sample holds roughly 70,000 clones, 91% seen once. This clone was seen just once. Germline lookup yields CDR1 LNHDA and CDR2 SQIVND (reference sequence). Losses at the gene ends were 10 bases for V and 4 bases for J; bases not matched to a gene: 9. This CDR3 region has 14 residues. The rearrangement uses TRBV19 and TRBJ2-3; 9 nucleotides match TRBD1. Specimen: peripheral blood. The sequence came from a human donor with active COVID-19. The donor label of this sample is uncertain. In DNA form, the CDR3 reads TGTGCCACTTCGAAGGACAGGGGCGCAGATACGCAGTATTTT. It encodes CATSKDRGADTQYF.